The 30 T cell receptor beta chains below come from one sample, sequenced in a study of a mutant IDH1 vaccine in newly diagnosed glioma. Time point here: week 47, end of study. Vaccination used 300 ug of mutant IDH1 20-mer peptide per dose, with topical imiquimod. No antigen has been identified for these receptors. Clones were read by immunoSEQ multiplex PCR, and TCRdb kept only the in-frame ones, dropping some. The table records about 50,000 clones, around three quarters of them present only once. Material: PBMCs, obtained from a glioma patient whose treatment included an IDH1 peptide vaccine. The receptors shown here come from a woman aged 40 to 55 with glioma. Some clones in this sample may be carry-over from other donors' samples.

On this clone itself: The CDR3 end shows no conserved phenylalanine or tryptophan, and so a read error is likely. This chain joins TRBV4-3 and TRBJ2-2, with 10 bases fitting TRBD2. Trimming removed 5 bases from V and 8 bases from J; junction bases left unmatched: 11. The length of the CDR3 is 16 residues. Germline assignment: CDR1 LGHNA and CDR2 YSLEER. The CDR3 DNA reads TGCGCCAGCAGCTCAGGACTAGCGGCTGAGGCAGGGGAGCTGTTTCTT. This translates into CASSSGLAAEAGELFL.

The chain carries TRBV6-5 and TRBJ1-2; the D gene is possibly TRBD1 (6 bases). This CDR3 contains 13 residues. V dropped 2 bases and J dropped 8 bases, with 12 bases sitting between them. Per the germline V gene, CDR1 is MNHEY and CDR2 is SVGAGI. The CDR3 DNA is TGTGCCAGCAGTTACCGACAGGAAGGGGGCTACACCTTC. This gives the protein CASSYRQEGGYTF.

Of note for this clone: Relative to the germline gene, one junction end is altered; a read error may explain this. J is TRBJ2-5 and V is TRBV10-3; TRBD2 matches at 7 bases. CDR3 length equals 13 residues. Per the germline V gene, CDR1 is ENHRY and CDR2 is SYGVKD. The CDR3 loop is CVISERGGETQYF. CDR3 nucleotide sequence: TGTGTCATCAGTGAACGGGGAGGGGAGACCCAGTACTTC.

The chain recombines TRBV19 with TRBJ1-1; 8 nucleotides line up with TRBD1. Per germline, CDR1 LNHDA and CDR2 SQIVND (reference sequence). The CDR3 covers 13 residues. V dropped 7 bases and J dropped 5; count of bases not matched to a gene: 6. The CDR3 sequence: CASKDRVRTEAFF. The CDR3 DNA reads TGTGCCAGTAAGGACAGGGTGCGAACTGAAGCTTTCTTT.

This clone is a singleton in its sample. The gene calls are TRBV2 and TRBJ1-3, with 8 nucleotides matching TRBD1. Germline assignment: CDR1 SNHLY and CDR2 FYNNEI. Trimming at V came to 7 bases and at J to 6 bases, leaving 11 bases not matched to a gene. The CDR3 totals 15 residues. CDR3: CASMPLGQGANTIYF. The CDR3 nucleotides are TGTGCCAGCATGCCCCTAGGGCAGGGGGCAAACACCATATATTTT.

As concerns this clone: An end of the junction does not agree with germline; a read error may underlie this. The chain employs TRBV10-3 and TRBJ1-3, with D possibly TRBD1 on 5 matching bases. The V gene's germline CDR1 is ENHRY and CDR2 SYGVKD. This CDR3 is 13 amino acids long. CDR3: CAISGGGVQGPIF. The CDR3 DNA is TGTGCCATCAGCGGGGGAGGAGTTCAGGGCCCTATTTTC.

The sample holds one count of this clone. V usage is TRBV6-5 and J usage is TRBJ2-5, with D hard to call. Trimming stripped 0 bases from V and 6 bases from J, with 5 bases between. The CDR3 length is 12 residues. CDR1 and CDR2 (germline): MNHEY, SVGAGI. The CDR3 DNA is TGTGCCAGCAGTTACTCGAGACAGACCCAGTACTTC. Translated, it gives CASSYSRQTQYF.

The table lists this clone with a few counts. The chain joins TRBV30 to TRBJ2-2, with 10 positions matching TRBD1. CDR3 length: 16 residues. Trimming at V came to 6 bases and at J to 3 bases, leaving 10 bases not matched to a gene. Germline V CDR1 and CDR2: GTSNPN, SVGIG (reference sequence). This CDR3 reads CACTRGQGLHTGELFF. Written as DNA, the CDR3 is TGTGCCTGTACAAGGGGACAGGGGCTTCACACCGGGGAGCTGTTTTTT.

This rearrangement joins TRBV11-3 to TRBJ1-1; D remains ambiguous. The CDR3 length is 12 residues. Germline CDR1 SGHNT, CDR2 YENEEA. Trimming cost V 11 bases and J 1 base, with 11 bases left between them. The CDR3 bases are TGTGCCCCCCTCGGCGGGAACACTGAAGCTTTCTTT. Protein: CAPLGGNTEAFF.

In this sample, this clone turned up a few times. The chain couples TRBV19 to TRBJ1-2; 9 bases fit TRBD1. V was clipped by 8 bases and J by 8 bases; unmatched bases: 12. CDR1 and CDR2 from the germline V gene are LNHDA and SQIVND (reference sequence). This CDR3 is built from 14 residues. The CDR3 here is CASRDRAGGDGYTF. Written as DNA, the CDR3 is TGTGCCAGTCGGGACAGGGCGGGTGGGGACGGCTACACCTTC.

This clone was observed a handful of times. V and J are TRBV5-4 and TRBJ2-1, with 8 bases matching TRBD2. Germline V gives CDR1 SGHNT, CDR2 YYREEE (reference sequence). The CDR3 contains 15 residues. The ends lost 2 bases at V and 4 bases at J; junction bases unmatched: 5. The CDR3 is CASSFSSGSYNEQFF. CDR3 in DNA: TGTGCCAGCAGCTTTTCTAGCGGGTCATACAATGAGCAGTTCTTC.

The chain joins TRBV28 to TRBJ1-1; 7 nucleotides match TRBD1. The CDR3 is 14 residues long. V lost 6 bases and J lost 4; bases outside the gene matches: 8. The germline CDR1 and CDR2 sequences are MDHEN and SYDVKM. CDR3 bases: TGTGCCAGCAGACTGACAGGGCGAATCACTGAAGCTTTCTTT. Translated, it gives CASRLTGRITEAFF.

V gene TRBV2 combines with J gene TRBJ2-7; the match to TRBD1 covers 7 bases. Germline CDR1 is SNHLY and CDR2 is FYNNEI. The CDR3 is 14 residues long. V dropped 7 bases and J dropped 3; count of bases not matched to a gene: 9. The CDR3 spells CASKGRDSFYEQYF. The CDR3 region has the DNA TGTGCCAGCAAGGGCAGGGACAGCTTCTACGAGCAGTACTTC.

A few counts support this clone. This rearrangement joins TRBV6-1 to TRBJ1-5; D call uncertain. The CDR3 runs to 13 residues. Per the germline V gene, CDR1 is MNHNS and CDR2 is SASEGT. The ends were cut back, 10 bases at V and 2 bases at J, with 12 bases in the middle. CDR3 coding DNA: TGTGCCACCAAAGGAATTCGCAATCAGCCCCAGCATTTT. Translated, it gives CATKGIRNQPQHF.

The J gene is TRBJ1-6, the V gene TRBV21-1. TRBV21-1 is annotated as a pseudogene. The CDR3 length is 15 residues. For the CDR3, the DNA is TGTGCCAGCAGCACGACGGGGCTAATGGAGTCACCCCTCCACTTT. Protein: CASSTTGLMESPLHF.

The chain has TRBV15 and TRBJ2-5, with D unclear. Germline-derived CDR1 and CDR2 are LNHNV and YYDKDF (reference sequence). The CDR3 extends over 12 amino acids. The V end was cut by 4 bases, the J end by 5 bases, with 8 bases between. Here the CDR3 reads CATSKGSETQYF. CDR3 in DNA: TGTGCCACCAGCAAGGGCTCGGAGACCCAGTACTTC.

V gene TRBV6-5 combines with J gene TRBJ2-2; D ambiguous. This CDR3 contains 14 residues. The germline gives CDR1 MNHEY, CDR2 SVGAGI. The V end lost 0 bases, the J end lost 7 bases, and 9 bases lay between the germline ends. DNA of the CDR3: TGTGCCAGCAGTTACTCGATAGGGTACGGGGAGCTGTTTTTT. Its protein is CASSYSIGYGELFF.

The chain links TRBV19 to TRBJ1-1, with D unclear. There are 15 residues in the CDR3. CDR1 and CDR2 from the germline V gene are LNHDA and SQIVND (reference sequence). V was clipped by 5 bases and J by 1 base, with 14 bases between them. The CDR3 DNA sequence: TGTGCCAGTAGTGAACCTAGCCACGCGAACACTGAAGCTTTCTTT. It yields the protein CASSEPSHANTEAFF. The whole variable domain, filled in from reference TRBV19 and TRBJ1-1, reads DGGITQSPKYLFRKEGQNVTLSCEQNLNHDAMYWYRQDPGQGLRLIYYSQIVNDFQKGDIAEGYSVSREKKESFPLTVTSAQKNPTAFYLCASSEPSHANTEAFFGQGTRLTVV.

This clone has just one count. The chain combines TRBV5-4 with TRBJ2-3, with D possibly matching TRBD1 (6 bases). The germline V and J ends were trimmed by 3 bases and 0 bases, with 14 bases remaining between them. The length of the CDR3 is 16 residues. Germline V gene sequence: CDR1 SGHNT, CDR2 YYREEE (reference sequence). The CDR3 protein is CASSWGPNLSTDTQYF. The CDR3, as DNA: TGTGCCAGCAGCTGGGGGCCTAACCTAAGCACAGATACGCAGTATTTT.

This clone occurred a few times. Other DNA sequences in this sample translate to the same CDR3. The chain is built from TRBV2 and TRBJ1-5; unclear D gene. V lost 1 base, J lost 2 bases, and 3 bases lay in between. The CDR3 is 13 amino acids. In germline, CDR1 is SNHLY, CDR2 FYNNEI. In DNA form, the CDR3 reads TGTGCCAGCAGTGAAGGGGGCAATCAGCCCCAGCATTTT. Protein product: CASSEGGNQPQHF.

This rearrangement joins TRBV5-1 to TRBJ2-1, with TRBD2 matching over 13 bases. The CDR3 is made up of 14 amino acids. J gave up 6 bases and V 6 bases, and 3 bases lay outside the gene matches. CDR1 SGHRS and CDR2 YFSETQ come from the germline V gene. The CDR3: CASTGLAGINEQFF. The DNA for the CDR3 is TGCGCCAGCACGGGACTAGCGGGAATCAATGAGCAGTTCTTC.

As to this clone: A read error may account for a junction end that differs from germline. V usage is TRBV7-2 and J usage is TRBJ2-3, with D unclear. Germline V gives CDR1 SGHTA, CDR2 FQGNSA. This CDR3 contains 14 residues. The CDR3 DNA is TGTGCCAGCAGCTTAGTGGTGGTCACAAATACGCAGTATTTT. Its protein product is CASSLVVVTNTQYF.

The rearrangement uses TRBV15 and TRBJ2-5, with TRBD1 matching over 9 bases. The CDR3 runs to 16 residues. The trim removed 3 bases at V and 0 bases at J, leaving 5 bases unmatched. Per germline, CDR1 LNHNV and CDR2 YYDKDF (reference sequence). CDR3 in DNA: TGTGCCACCAGCAGTGAAGGACAGGGGTACCAAGAGACCCAGTACTTC. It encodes CATSSEGQGYQETQYF. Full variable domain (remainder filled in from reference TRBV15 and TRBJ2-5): DAMVIQNPRYQVTQFGKPVTLSCSQTLNHNVMYWYQQKSSQAPKLLFHYYDKDFNNEADTPDNFQSRRPNTSFCFLDIRSPGLGDTAMYLCATSSEGQGYQETQYFGPGTRLLVL.

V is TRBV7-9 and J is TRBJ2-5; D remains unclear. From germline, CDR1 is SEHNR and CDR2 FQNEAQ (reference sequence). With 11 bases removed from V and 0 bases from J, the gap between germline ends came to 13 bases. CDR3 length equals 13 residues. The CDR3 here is CALQAADQETQYF. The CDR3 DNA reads TGTGCCCTGCAGGCGGCGGACCAAGAGACCCAGTACTTC. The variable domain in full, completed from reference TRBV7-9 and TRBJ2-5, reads DTGVSQNPRHKITKRGQNVTFRCDPISEHNRLYWYRQTLGQGPEFLTYFQNEAQLEKSRLLSDRFSAERPKGSFSTLEIQRTEQGDSAMYLCALQAADQETQYFGPGTRLLVL.

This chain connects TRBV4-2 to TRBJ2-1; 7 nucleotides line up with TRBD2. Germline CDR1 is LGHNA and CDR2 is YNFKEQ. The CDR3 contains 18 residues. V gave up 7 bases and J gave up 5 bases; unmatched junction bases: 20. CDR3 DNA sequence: TGTGCCAGCAAACCCCGAACCAGCGGGGCCCCGATAGACAATGAGCAGTTCTTC. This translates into CASKPRTSGAPIDNEQFF.

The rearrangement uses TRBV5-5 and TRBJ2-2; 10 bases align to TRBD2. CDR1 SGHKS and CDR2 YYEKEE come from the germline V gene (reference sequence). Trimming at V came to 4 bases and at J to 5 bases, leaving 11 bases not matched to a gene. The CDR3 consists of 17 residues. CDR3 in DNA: TGTGCCAGCAGCCGGGGGGCTAGCGGGAGAGGGACCGGGGAGCTGTTTTTT. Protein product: CASSRGASGRGTGELFF.

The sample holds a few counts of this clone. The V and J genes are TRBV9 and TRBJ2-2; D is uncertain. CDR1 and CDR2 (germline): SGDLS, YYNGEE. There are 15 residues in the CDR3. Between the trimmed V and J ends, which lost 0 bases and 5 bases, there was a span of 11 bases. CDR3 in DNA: TGTGCCAGCAGCGTAGGGCGAGGACGGACCGGGGAGCTGTTTTTT. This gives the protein CASSVGRGRTGELFF.

The CDR3 DNA follows: TGTGCCAGCAGCTTGCAGGGACGGAGCACAGATACGCAGTATTTT. Amino acids: CASSLQGRSTDTQYF. The chain employs TRBV5-6 and TRBJ2-3; TRBD1 or TRBD2 may be the D gene (5 bases each). The germline V and J ends were trimmed by 1 base and 0 bases, with 9 bases remaining between them. The CDR3 totals 15 residues. Germline CDR1 reads SGHDT; CDR2 reads YYEEEE.

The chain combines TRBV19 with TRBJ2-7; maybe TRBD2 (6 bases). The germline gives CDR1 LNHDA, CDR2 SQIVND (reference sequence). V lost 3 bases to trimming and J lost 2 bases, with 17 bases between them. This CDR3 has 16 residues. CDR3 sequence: CASSIGLTSRAYEQYF. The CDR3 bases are TGTGCCAGTAGTATCGGTTTGACTAGTCGGGCCTACGAGCAGTACTTC.

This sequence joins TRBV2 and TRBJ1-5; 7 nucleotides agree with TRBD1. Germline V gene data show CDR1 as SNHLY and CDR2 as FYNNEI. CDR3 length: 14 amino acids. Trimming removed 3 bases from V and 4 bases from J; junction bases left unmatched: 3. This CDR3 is CASSEGQFNQPQHF. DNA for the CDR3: TGTGCCAGCAGTGAGGGACAGTTTAATCAGCCCCAGCATTTT.